This note documents a single TCR beta chain sequence. The target antigen is unknown. Generated by immunoSEQ multiplex PCR, the TCRdb table keeps only in-frame clones and is missing some. The data show hundreds of thousands of clones, less than 96% seen once. The sample is drawn from a study of shared clonotypes between healthy human individuals. In the study overall: CD8 memory received one plate per donor, CD8 naive two, CD4 memory three and CD4 naive three. Study results and limitations: Researchers sampled only blood; tissue repertoires likely differ.

Every donor, a Caucasian adult, lived in Nashville, Tennessee. Splitting the CD4+ cells yielded a CD45RA+ naive subset and a CD45RA-negative memory subset. Trimming took 0 bases from V and 0 from J; bases not matched to a gene: 3. The V gene's germline CDR1 is SGHRS and CDR2 YFSETQ. There are 16 residues in the CDR3. What was sequenced was naive CD4+ T cells sorted from blood. Specified subset: CD45RA+ positively selected. V is TRBV5-1 and J is TRBJ1-1; 9 positions agree with TRBD1. The sequence was collected from a woman in her twenties or thirties in good health. The CDR3 region has the DNA TGCGCCAGCAGCTTGGGGAGGGACAGGGTGAACACTGAAGCTTTCTTT. Translation: CASSLGRDRVNTEAFF.